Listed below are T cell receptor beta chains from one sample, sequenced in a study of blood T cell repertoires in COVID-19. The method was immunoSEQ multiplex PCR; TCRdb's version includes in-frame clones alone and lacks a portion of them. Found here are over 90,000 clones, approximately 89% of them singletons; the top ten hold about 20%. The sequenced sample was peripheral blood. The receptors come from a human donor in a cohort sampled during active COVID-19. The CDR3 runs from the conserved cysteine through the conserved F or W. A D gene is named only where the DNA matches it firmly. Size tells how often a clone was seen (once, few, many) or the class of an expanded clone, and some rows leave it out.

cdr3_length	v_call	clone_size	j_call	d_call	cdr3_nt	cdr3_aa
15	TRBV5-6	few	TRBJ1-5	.	TGTGCCAGCAGCTCAACAGGGCAGGGTATCCAGCCCCAGCATTTT	CASSSTGQGIQPQHF
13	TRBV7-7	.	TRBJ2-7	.	TGTGCCAGCAGCTCCTCCCCCTCCTACGAGCAGTACTTC	CASSSSPSYEQYF
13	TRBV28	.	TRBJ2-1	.	TGTGCCAGCAGTTTTGACAGATACAATGAGCAGTTCTTC	CASSFDRYNEQFF
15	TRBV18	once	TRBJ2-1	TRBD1	TGTGCCAGCCTACAGGGGGCTACCGCTATTTATGAGCAGTTCTTC	CASLQGATAIYEQFF
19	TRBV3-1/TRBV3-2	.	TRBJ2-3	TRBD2	TGTGCCAGCAGCCATAAACCTCCCAGACTAGCGGCCTCCATGGATACGCAGTATTTT	CASSHKPPRLAASMDTQYF
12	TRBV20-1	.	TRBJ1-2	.	TGCAGTGCTAGTCTTAATTACTATGGCTACACCTTC	CSASLNYYGYTF
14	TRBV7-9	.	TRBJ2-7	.	TGTGCCAGCAGCTCGGATGACTCTCTCTACGAGCAGTACTTC	CASSSDDSLYEQYF
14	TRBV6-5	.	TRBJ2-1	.	TGTGCCAGCAGTCCCCCCTACTCCTACAATGAGCAGTTCTTC	CASSPPYSYNEQFF
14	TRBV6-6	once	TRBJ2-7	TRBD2	TGTGCCACCCGGCGACGGGGGGGCGCCTACGAGCAGTACTTC	CATRRRGGAYEQYF
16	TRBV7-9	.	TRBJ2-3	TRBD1	TGTGCCAGCAGCCGTGGACAGGTGCTAAGCACAGATACGCAGTATTTT	CASSRGQVLSTDTQYF
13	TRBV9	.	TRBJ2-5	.	TGTGCCAGCAGCGTAATCCCTCAAGAGACCCAGTACTTC	CASSVIPQETQYF
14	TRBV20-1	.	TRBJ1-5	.	TGCAGTGCTAGTGCAAACCCTAACAATCAGCCCCAGCATTTT	CSASANPNNQPQHF
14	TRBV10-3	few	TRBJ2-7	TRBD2	TGTGCCATCTCTGGACTAGCGGGAGGGTACGAGCAGTACTTC	CAISGLAGGYEQYF
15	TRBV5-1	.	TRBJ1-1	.	TGCGCCAGCAGCTCCCTACAACGGAGGGACACTGAAGCTTTCTTT	CASSSLQRRDTEAFF
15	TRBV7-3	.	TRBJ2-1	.	TGTGCCAGCAGCTTAAGTGGCGGAGAGCTTGCTGAGCAGTTCTTC	CASSLSGGELAEQFF
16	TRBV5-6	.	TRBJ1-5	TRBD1	TGTGCCAGCACCACCTACGACAGGGGAGGAAATCAGCCCCAGCATTTT	CASTTYDRGGNQPQHF
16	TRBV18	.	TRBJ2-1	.	TGTGCCAGCTCACCCGCCAGGCCGAGTATTCACGATGAGCAGTTCTTC	CASSPARPSIHDEQFF
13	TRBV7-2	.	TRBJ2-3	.	TGTGCCAGCAGCCCCGACTACACAGATACGCAGTATTTT	CASSPDYTDTQYF
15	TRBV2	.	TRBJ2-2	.	TGTGCCAGCCGGATTATGGGGCAGAACACCGGGGAGCTGTTTTTT	CASRIMGQNTGELFF
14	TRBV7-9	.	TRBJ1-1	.	TGTGCCAGCAGCCCCCGGACAGCGAACACTGAAGCTTTCTTT	CASSPRTANTEAFF
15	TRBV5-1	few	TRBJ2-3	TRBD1	TGCGCCAGCAGCTTGGTGGGCAGGGGGCCAGATACGCAGTATTTT	CASSLVGRGPDTQYF
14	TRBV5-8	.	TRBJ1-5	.	TGTGCCAGCAGCCCCGGGACAAATTATCAGCCCCAGCATTTT	CASSPGTNYQPQHF
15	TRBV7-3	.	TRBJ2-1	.	TGTGCCAGCAGCCTCGGACAGAGTCCCTACAATGAGCAGTTCTTC	CASSLGQSPYNEQFF
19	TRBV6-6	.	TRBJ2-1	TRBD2	TGTGCCAGCAGCTGGACTAGCGGGAGATCATTCACCTCCTACAATGAGCAGTTCTTC	CASSWTSGRSFTSYNEQFF
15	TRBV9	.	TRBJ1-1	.	TGTGCCAGCAGCGTAGGCGACAGGATGAACACTGAAGCTTTCTTT	CASSVGDRMNTEAFF
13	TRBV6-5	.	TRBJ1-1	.	TGTGCCACCCGGCGGCAACCGAACACTGAAGCTTTCTTT	CATRRQPNTEAFF
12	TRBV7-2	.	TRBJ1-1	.	TGTGCCAGCAGCTTCATGAACACTGAAGCTTTCTTT	CASSFMNTEAFF
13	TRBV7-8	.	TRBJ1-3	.	TGTGCCAGCAGCTTCTTATCTGGAAACACCATATATTTT	CASSFLSGNTIYF
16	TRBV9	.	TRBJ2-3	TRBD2	TGTGCCAGCAGCGTAGCGGGTAGCGGGGAGGTATATACGCAGTATTTT	CASSVAGSGEVYTQYF
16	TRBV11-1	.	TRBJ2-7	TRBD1	TGTGCCAGCAGCATCCAAACGACAGGGTTCCCCTACGAGCAGTACTTC	CASSIQTTGFPYEQYF
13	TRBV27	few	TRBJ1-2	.	TGTGCCAGCAGTCCTCAGGTTAGAGGGGGCTACACCTTC	CASSPQVRGGYTF
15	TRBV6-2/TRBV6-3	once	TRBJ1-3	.	TGTGCCAGCAGTTACAACAGGATCTCTGGAAACACCATATATTTT	CASSYNRISGNTIYF
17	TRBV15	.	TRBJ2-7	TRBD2	TGTGCCACCAGCAGAGATGGGGAAGCGGGAATCTCTACGATGTTGTACTTC	CATSRDGEAGISTMLYF
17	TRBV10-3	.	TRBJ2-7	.	TGTGCCACCCTTGGGGTAACCGGGACACTCTACTCCTACGAGCAGTACTTC	CATLGVTGTLYSYEQYF
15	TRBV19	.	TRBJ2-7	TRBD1	TGTGCCAGTAGTTACCCGGGCAGGGGGCTCTACGAGCAGTACTTC	CASSYPGRGLYEQYF
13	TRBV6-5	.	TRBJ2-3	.	TGTGCCAGCCGGCGGTTCGAGGCAGATACGCAGTATTTT	CASRRFEADTQYF
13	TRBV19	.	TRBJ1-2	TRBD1	TGTGCCAGTAGACCCACAGGGGGAGGTGGCTACACCTTC	CASRPTGGGGYTF
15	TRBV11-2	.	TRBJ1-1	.	TGTGCCAGCAGCTTTACCGGTCAGTGGAGCACTGAAGCTTTCTTT	CASSFTGQWSTEAFF
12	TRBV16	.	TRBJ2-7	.	TGTGCCAGCAGCCACCTCGTCTACGAGCAGTACTTC	CASSHLVYEQYF
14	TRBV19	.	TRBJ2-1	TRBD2	TGTGCCACCAACCCGGGGGGCTCCTACAATGAGCAGTTCTTC	CATNPGGSYNEQFF
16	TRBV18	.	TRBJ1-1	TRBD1	TGTGCCAGCTCACCACCGACAGGGTCTTCGAACACTGAAGCTTTCTTT	CASSPPTGSSNTEAFF
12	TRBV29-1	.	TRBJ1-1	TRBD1	TGCAGCGGTCGACAGGGCGGCACTGAAGCTTTCTTT	CSGRQGGTEAFF
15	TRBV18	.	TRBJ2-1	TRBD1	TGTGCCAGCTCACGGGACAGACCTCCCTACAATGAGCAGTTCTTC	CASSRDRPPYNEQFF
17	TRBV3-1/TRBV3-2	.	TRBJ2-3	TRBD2	TGTGCCAGCAGCCGGGTTGGTTCGGGACTACGCACAGATACGCAGTATTTT	CASSRVGSGLRTDTQYF
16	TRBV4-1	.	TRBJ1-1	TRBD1	TGCGCCAGCAGCCAAGTCTCGGGACAGAGGGGCACTGAAGCTTTCTTT	CASSQVSGQRGTEAFF
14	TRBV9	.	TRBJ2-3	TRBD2	TGTGCCAGCAGCGAGACTAGCGGGAGAGATACGCAGTATTTT	CASSETSGRDTQYF
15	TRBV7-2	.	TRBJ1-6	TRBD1	TGTGCCAGCAGTTGGAAGCAGGGGGCGGAATCACCCCTCCACTTT	CASSWKQGAESPLHF
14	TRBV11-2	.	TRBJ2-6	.	TGTGCCAGCAGCTTCATGGTAGTGGCCAACGTCCTGACTTTC	CASSFMVVANVLTF
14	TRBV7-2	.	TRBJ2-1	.	TGTGCCAGCAGCCTAAGCCGTCAAGCCAATGAGCAGTTCTTC	CASSLSRQANEQFF
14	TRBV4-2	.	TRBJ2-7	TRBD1	TGTGCCAGCAGCCAAGCGACAGGGATATACGAGCAGTACTTC	CASSQATGIYEQYF
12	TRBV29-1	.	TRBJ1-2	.	TGCAGCAACCTGGAGGGAAAGTCGAACTACACCTTC	CSNLEGKSNYTF
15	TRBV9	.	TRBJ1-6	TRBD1	TGTGCCAGCAGCGAGTCGGGACAGGGGAACTCACCCCTCCACTTT	CASSESGQGNSPLHF